This T cell receptor (beta chain) was documented in a study of shared clonotypes between healthy human individuals. CD45RO negativity and positive selection for CCR7 defined naive CD8 cells, a population that excluded terminally differentiated effector memory CD45RA+ cells. Assay: immunoSEQ multiplex PCR; the TCRdb copy retains only in-frame clones and omits some. Among about 1,800,000 clones, about 95% were seen once, and the ten largest hold around 1.2%. Study results and caveats: In this cohort, only blood was sampled, and tissue repertoires likely differ. A reduction in generation probabilities was seen for non-shared clonotypes relative to those shared by all four donors.

The CDR3 covers 13 residues. Germline V gene data show CDR1 as MNHNY and CDR2 as SVGAGI (reference sequence). V lost 2 bases to trimming and J lost 2 bases, with 5 bases between them. Note on this clone: Antigen specificity is unknown.

This TCR was recovered from a man aged 18 to 30 in good health. The chain employs TRBV6-6 and TRBJ2-3; unclear D gene. The material sequenced was naive CD8+ T cells sorted from blood. CDR3 sequence: CASSYDFTDTQYF. DNA for the CDR3: TGTGCCAGCAGTTACGACTTCACAGATACGCAGTATTTT.